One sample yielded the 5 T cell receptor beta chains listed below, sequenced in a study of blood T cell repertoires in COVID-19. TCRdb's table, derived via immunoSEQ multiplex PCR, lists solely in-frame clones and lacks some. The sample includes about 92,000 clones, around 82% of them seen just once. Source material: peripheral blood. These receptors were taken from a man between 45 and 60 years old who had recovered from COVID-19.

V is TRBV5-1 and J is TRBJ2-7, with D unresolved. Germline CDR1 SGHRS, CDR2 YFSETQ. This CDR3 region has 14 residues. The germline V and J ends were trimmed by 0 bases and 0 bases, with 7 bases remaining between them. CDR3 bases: TGCGCCAGCAGCTTGGGTGGCAGCTCCTACGAGCAGTACTTC. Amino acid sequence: CASSLGGSSYEQYF.

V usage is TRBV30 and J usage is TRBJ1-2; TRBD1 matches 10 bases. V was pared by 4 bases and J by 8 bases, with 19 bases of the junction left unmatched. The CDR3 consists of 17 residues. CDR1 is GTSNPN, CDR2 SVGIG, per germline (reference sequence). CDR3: CAWIKGGEGQGQRGYTF. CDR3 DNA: TGTGCCTGGATAAAGGGGGGTGAGGGACAGGGGCAGAGGGGCTACACCTTC. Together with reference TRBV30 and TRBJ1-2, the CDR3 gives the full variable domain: SQTIHQWPATLVQPVGSPLSLECTVEGTSNPNLYWYRQAAGRGLQLLFYSVGIGQISSEVPQNLSASRPQDRQFILSSKKLLLSDSGFYLCAWIKGGEGQGQRGYTFGSGTRLTVV.

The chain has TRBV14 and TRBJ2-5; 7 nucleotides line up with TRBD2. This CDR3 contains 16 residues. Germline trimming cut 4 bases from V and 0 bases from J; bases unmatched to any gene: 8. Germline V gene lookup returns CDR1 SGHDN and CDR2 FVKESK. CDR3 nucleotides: TGTGCCAGCAGCCCGGGGAGGGTAGGATACCAAGAGACCCAGTACTTC. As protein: CASSPGRVGYQETQYF.

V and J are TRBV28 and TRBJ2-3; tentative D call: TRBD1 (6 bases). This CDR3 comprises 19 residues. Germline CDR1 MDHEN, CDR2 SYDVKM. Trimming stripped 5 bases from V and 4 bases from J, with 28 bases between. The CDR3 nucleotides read TGTGCCAGCAGTCGGGCCAGGACCCCACGGAGCAGGGGATCAGATACGCAGTATTTT. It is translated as CASSRARTPRSRGSDTQYF.

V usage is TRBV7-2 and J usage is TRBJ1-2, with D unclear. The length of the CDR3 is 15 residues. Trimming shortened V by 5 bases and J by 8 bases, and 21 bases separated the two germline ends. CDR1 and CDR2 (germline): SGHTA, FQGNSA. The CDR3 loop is CASSLSGSQGSGYTF. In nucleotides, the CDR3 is TGTGCCAGCAGCCTCTCGGGGAGCCAAGGGTCCGGCTACACCTTC.